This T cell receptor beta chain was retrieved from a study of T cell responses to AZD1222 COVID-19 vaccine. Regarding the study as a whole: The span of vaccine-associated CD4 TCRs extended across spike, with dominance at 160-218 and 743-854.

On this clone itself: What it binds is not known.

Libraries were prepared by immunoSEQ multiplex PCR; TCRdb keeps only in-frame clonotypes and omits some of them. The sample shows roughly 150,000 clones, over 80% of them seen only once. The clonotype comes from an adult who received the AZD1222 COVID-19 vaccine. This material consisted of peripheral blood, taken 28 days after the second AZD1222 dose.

The CDR3 is CASSLSTSGSYNEQFF. CDR3 sequence (DNA): TGTGCCAGCAGCCTTTCGACTAGCGGGAGCTACAATGAGCAGTTCTTC. The gene calls are TRBV7-3 and TRBJ2-1; 12 nucleotides align to TRBD2. V lost 5 bases and J lost 3; bases outside the gene matches: 5. Germline lookup yields CDR1 SGHTA and CDR2 FQGTGA. The CDR3 length is 16 residues.